Below, one TCR beta chain is given with its context. A much more abundant neighbour one base away suggests this may be a read error. The CDR3 does not end in the conserved phenylalanine or tryptophan, so this is likely a read error. V was clipped by 3 bases and J by 0 bases, with 9 bases between them. Germline V lookup: CDR1 MDHEN, CDR2 SYDVKM. This CDR3 has 14 amino acids. The source of the sample is a study of T cells in Graves' hyperthyroidism and ophthalmopathy. The TCR beta CDR3 regions underwent amplification using RNA transcripts as the source. With the HTBI primer set, the TCR CDR3 went through a first round of RT-PCR. In TCRdb, the multiplex PCR reads were re-called with MiXCR into one record per CDR3 protein. There are about 640,000 distinct CDR3 sequences in the sample; around 20% occur only once, and approximately 30% lies in the top ten.

The clonotype was recovered from a man under 40 with Graves' ophthalmopathy. Sequenced input: blood. The chain couples TRBV28 to TRBJ2-7; weak D call: TRBD2 (6 bases). The chain's CDR3 is CASSFFGSSYEQYL. The CDR3, as DNA: TGTGCCAGCAGTTTCTTCGGGAGCTCCTACGAGCAGTACCTC.